This paragraph reports one T cell receptor beta chain. Antigen: not known. The data derive from a study of monozygotic twins with inflammatory bowel disease. Study results and limitations: Repertoire similarity did not differ between concordant and discordant twins, possibly owing to limited power.

Nested PCRs of approximately 16 and 10 cycles, two in total, were run on TCRalpha and TCRbeta cDNA. TCRdb re-called the 5' RACE reads; one entry per CDR3 protein, DNA not given. Across about 450,000 distinct CDR3 sequences, the top ten clones capture roughly 2.3% of the sample. The CDR3 totals 12 residues. Per germline, CDR1 SGHTA and CDR2 FQGNSA. This chain uses TRBV7-2 with TRBJ2-7. The sequence was obtained from a human donor with ulcerative colitis or Crohn's disease, or a healthy co-twin of an affected twin (not recorded which). The sequenced material came from blood. CDR3 loop: CASSQARRGQYF. Based on the CDR3 plus reference TRBV7-2 and TRBJ2-7, the full variable domain is GAGVSQSPSNKVTEKGKDVELRCDPISGHTALYWYRQSLGQGLEFLIYFQGNSAPDKSGLPSDRFSAERTGGSVSTLTIQRTQQEDSAVYLCASSQARRGQYFGPGTRLTVT.